The subject of this entry is one T cell receptor beta chain. Antigen unknown. The data stem from a study of T cell repertoires in cytomegalovirus infection. Across the study: Use of recently identified HLA-C-restricted and well-studied HLA-B-restricted CMV epitopes was part of the study. CMV infection plus the matching HLA type was flagged by public TCR beta signatures.

Study-wide points: Cumulated frequencies of public TCR beta families served to identify carriers of CMV plus the relevant HLA. The ex vivo response was dominated by HLA-C-restricted CMV-specific TCR beta clonotypes.

TCRdb used MiXCR to reprocess the reads, holding one entry per CDR3 protein. The sample has about 740,000 distinct CDR3 sequences; around 32% are singletons. This CDR3 has 15 residues. In germline, CDR1 is KGHDR, CDR2 SFDVKD. The V and J ends lost 4 bases and 7 bases respectively, with 16 bases between them. The source of this sequence is a human donor in good health (CMV status not recorded). Some clones in this sample may be carry-over from other donors' samples. The V gene is TRBV24-1, the J gene TRBJ2-1; D ambiguous. The material was cultured PBMCs, obtained from culture after CMV antigen stimulation. Here the CDR3 reads CATSDPGRGGNEQFF. CDR3 in DNA: TGTGCCACCAGTGACCCCGGCCGAGGTGGGAATGAGCAGTTCTTC.